This T cell receptor (beta chain) emerged from a study of cytomegalovirus exposure and HLA in healthy donors. Study-wide results and caveats: Confirmation in vitro established that a few CMV-associated chains were specific for CMV antigens. Cytomegalovirus association was assigned to about 180 TCR beta chains.

There are 13 residues in the CDR3. Trimming stripped 0 bases from V and 5 bases from J, with 8 bases between. CDR1 is SGHRS, CDR2 YFSETQ, per germline. Method: immunoSEQ multiplex PCR; TCRdb's copy keeps in-frame clones and lacks some. The sample comprises over 200,000 clones, around 90% of which are singletons, and around 3% rests with the top ten. With regard to this clone: Its antigen is unknown.

The material sequenced was PBMCs. This clonotype was obtained from a woman younger than 35 in good health and CMV-seronegative. The chain recombines TRBV5-1 with TRBJ2-5; D perhaps matches TRBD1 (5 bases). CDR3: CASSLEGAETQYF. In DNA form, the CDR3 reads TGCGCCAGCAGCTTGGAAGGGGCGGAGACCCAGTACTTC.